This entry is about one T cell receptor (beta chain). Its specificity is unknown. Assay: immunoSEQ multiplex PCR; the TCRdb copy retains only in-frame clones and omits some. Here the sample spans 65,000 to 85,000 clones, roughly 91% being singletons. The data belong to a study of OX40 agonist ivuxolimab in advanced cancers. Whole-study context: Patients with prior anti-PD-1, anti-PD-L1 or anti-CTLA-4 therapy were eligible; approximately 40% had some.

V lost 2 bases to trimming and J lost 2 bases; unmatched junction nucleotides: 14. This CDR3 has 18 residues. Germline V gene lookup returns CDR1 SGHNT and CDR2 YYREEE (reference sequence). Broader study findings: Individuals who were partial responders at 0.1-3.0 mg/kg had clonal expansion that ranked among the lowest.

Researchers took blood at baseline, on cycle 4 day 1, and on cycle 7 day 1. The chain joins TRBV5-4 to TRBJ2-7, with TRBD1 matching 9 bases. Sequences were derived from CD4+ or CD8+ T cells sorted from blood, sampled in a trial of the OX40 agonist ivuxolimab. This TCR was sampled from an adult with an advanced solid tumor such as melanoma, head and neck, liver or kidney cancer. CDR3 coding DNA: TGTGCCAGCAGCTTTTGGACCCGGGGACAGGGATTTACCTACGAGCAGTACTTC. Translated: CASSFWTRGQGFTYEQYF.